These 32 T cell receptor beta chains were all obtained from the same sample, sequenced in a study of shared clonotypes between healthy human individuals. Using immunoSEQ multiplex PCR, the repertoire was profiled, and TCRdb retains in-frame clones only, with some absent. The sample lists over 750,000 clones; around 96% were seen once. Naive CD8 cells lacked CD45RO and underwent positive selection for CCR7, leaving out terminally differentiated effector memory CD45RA+ cells. The source material was naive CD8+ T cells sorted from blood. Every receptor here comes from a man aged 30-40 years in good health.

This clone was recorded once. CDR3 DNA sequence: TGTGCCAGCACCCCCTCAGGGATTCGGAGGACAGATACGCAGTATTTT. This gives the protein CASTPSGIRRTDTQYF. V is TRBV2 and J is TRBJ2-3; the D gene could be TRBD1 or TRBD2 (5 bases each). The CDR3 totals 16 residues. The V gene's germline CDR1 is SNHLY and CDR2 FYNNEI. Trimming took 7 bases from V and 3 from J, leaving 20 bases between them.

This chain uses TRBV4-1 with TRBJ2-7, with D possibly being TRBD1 (6 bases). Germline CDR1 reads MGHRA; CDR2 reads YSYEKL. V gave up 4 bases and J gave up 0 bases, with 7 bases separating them. The CDR3 contains 13 residues. The CDR3 sequence is CASSRTDSYEQYF. The CDR3 nucleotides are TGCGCCAGCAGCCGGACAGACTCCTACGAGCAGTACTTC.

This sequence joins TRBV7-9 and TRBJ1-5; 8 bases fit TRBD1. V was pared by 1 base and J by 5 bases, with 4 bases of the junction left unmatched. Germline CDR1 reads SEHNR; CDR2 reads FQNEAQ (reference sequence). The CDR3 consists of 15 residues. CDR3 protein: CASSLGQGADQPQHF. The CDR3 region has the DNA TGTGCCAGCAGCTTAGGTCAGGGGGCGGATCAGCCCCAGCATTTT. Together with reference TRBV7-9 and TRBJ1-5, the CDR3 gives the full variable domain: DTGVSQNPRHKITKRGQNVTFRCDPISEHNRLYWYRQTLGQGPEFLTYFQNEAQLEKSRLLSDRFSAERPKGSFSTLEIQRTEQGDSAMYLCASSLGQGADQPQHFGDGTRLSIL.

The rearrangement uses TRBV29-1 and TRBJ2-3; 11 bases agree with TRBD2. The CDR3 has 14 amino acids. V shed 1 base and J 4 bases; nucleotides not matched to a gene: 1. Germline V gives CDR1 SQVTM, CDR2 ANQGSEA. The DNA of the CDR3 is TGCAGCGTTGAAGGACTAGCGGGATCAGATACGCAGTATTTT. It yields the protein CSVEGLAGSDTQYF.

J is TRBJ2-5 and V is TRBV5-1; 9 positions agree with TRBD1. The germline CDR1 and CDR2 sequences are SGHRS and YFSETQ. The CDR3 has 15 residues. With V trimmed by 0 bases and J by 5 bases, 5 bases remained unmatched. The CDR3 DNA sequence: TGCGCCAGCAGCTTGGACAGGGGGCAAGGGGAGACCCAGTACTTC. Residues: CASSLDRGQGETQYF.

This rearrangement joins TRBV6-5 to TRBJ2-5; D is possibly TRBD2 (6 bases). CDR1 and CDR2 from the germline V gene are MNHEY and SVGAGI. Trimming pared 8 bases from V and 10 bases from J, leaving 11 bases between. This CDR3 is 10 amino acids long. CDR3 nucleotide sequence: TGTGCCAGCGGGAGCGGGCTCCAGTACTTC. Encoded protein: CASGSGLQYF.

The rearrangement joins TRBV5-6 to TRBJ2-1; TRBD2 agrees at 9 bases. The V gene end was trimmed by 2 bases and the J gene end by 12 bases; junction bases not matched to a gene: 9. The CDR3 spans 14 residues. Per the germline V gene, CDR1 is SGHDT and CDR2 is YYEEEE. The CDR3 DNA reads TGTGCCAGCAGCTTAAGCGGGAGGTCCCTGGGGCAGTTCTTC. This sequence encodes CASSLSGRSLGQFF. The full variable domain, its missing parts supplied by reference TRBV5-6 and TRBJ2-1, is DAGVTQSPTHLIKTRGQQVTLRCSPKSGHDTVSWYQQALGQGPQFIFQYYEEEERQRGNFPDRFSGHQFPNYSSELNVNALLLGDSALYLCASSLSGRSLGQFFGPGTRLTVL.

This clone was found once. This rearrangement joins TRBV7-9 to TRBJ2-7, with 8 bases that match TRBD1. CDR1 is SEHNR and CDR2 is FQNEAQ in the germline V gene (reference sequence). Unmatched junction bases numbered 3, after V lost 4 bases and J lost 1 base. The CDR3 consists of 14 residues. This chain's CDR3 is CASSSGGRSYEQYF. The CDR3 bases are TGTGCCAGCAGCTCAGGGGGCCGGTCCTACGAGCAGTACTTC.

The V gene is TRBV7-9, the J gene TRBJ2-2; 9 nucleotides align to TRBD1. Germline assignment: CDR1 SEHNR and CDR2 FQNEAQ (reference sequence). With 2 bases clipped from V and 3 bases from J, the junction kept 1 base outside the gene matches. CDR3 size: 15 residues. CDR3 DNA: TGTGCCAGCAGCTTAAGGGACAGGGACACCGGGGAGCTGTTTTTT. Protein: CASSLRDRDTGELFF.

The rearrangement links TRBV7-9 to TRBJ2-7; D possibly corresponds to TRBD1 (5 bases). The CDR3 loop spans 14 amino acids. V dropped 5 bases and J dropped 1 base, with 12 bases sitting between them. CDR1 is SEHNR and CDR2 is FQNEAQ in the germline V gene (reference sequence). The CDR3 DNA follows: TGTGCCAGCAGCAATTCTCGACAGTCCTACGAGCAGTACTTC. Its translation: CASSNSRQSYEQYF.

The chain couples TRBV6-1 to TRBJ2-7; unclear D gene. The V and J ends lost 3 bases and 3 bases respectively, with 18 bases between them. The CDR3 length is 16 residues. CDR1 and CDR2 (germline): MNHNS, SASEGT. CDR3 in amino acids: CASSDRLQRPFYEQYF. The CDR3 region has the DNA TGTGCCAGCAGTGATCGGCTACAGAGGCCTTTCTACGAGCAGTACTTC.

J is TRBJ2-7 and V is TRBV6-6; 7 bases match TRBD1. Germline assignment: CDR1 MNHNY and CDR2 SVGAGI (reference sequence). V dropped 6 bases and J dropped 2; count of bases not matched to a gene: 4. This CDR3 spans 13 amino acids. CDR3: CASSTGETYEQYF. The CDR3, as DNA: TGTGCCAGCAGCACAGGGGAAACCTACGAGCAGTACTTC.

The chain links TRBV10-3 to TRBJ2-7; possible D gene TRBD2, 5 bases. The CDR3 length is 11 residues. Trimming left V 7 bases short and J 5 bases short, with 9 bases between. The V gene's germline CDR1 is ENHRY and CDR2 SYGVKD. The CDR3 nucleotides read TGTGCCATCAATAACGGGAACGAGCAGTACTTC. This translates into CAINNGNEQYF.

J is TRBJ1-2 and V is TRBV29-1, with D possibly TRBD1 on 5 matching bases. Germline-derived CDR1 and CDR2 are SQVTM and ANQGSEA. The CDR3 contains 12 residues. V was pared by 6 bases and J by 2 bases, with 10 bases between. The CDR3 protein is CSVSGENYGYTF. The CDR3 region has the DNA TGCAGCGTCTCGGGGGAAAACTATGGCTACACCTTC.

For this clone: Within the sample, other DNA sequences also encode this same CDR3. CDR3 loop: CATSRGTSGTYEQYF. In DNA form, the CDR3 reads TGTGCCACCAGCAGGGGGACTAGCGGAACCTACGAGCAGTACTTC. This chain uses TRBV15 with TRBJ2-7, with 11 bases matching TRBD2. The CDR3 is made up of 15 amino acids. V was clipped by 3 bases and J by 2 bases; unmatched bases: 3. CDR1 and CDR2 (germline): LNHNV, YYDKDF (reference sequence).

This rearrangement joins TRBV5-4 to TRBJ2-7; D tentatively reads TRBD1 or TRBD2 (6 bases each). CDR1 is SGHNT and CDR2 is YYREEE in the germline V gene (reference sequence). The CDR3 is made up of 16 amino acids. V was cut by 5 bases and J by 0 bases, with 18 bases left in between. The CDR3, as DNA: TGTGCCAGCAGTCGGGTGGGGGGCTACAGCTCCTACGAGCAGTACTTC. Residues: CASSRVGGYSSYEQYF.

V and J are TRBV4-1 and TRBJ2-1; D could derive from TRBD1 or TRBD2 (5 bases each). The CDR3 runs 14 residues. The germline gives CDR1 MGHRA, CDR2 YSYEKL. The V end lost 5 bases, the J end lost 5 bases, and 13 bases lay between the germline ends. The CDR3 coding sequence is TGCGCCAGCAGCTCGGGGACGTTGAACAATGAGCAGTTCTTC. This sequence encodes CASSSGTLNNEQFF.

The CDR3 coding sequence is TGTGCCAGCAGCCCAGGGCTCTATGGCTACACCTTC. Translating it yields CASSPGLYGYTF. The chain employs TRBV11-2 and TRBJ1-2, with a weak D call TRBD1 (5 bases). V was pared by 5 bases and J by 4 bases, with 8 bases between. This CDR3 has 12 amino acids. The germline V gene encodes CDR1 SGHAT and CDR2 FQNNGV.

The chain combines TRBV9 with TRBJ2-7; D is unresolved. The CDR3 extends over 13 amino acids. The V gene lost 4 bases and the J gene lost 0 bases, with 8 bases spanning the gap. Germline CDR1 SGDLS, CDR2 YYNGEE. CDR3 sequence reads: CASSPVNSYEQYF. In DNA, the CDR3 is TGTGCCAGCAGCCCAGTCAACTCCTACGAGCAGTACTTC.

This chain joins TRBV11-2 and TRBJ2-1; 10 positions match TRBD2. Germline CDR1 SGHAT, CDR2 FQNNGV. CDR3 length: 15 amino acids. V dropped 5 bases and J dropped 10; count of bases not matched to a gene: 11. CDR3 bases: TGTGCCAGCAGCCTAAGGGCTAGCGGGAGTGTCGAGCAGTTCTTC. Protein: CASSLRASGSVEQFF.

This clone has just one count. V is TRBV11-2 and J is TRBJ2-7; 8 bases are shared with TRBD1. Germline-derived CDR1 and CDR2 are SGHAT and FQNNGV. This CDR3 is 14 amino acids long. Unmatched junction bases numbered 4, after V lost 3 bases and J lost 3 bases. In DNA, the CDR3 is TGTGCCAGCAGCTTGACAGGGGAATACTACGAGCAGTACTTC. Translating gives CASSLTGEYYEQYF.

This chain connects TRBV18 to TRBJ1-2, with D possibly TRBD1 on 5 matching bases. This CDR3 spans 14 amino acids. V was shortened by 5 bases and J by 0 bases, with 10 bases between the two germline ends. Germline V lookup: CDR1 KGHSH, CDR2 LQKENI. The CDR3, as DNA: TGTGCCAGCTCAGGGGCAGATCCTAACTATGGCTACACCTTC. The encoded protein is CASSGADPNYGYTF.

The chain links TRBV5-1 to TRBJ2-7; TRBD1 matches at 9 bases. The length of the CDR3 is 14 residues. Germline V gene data show CDR1 as SGHRS and CDR2 as YFSETQ. The J segment lost 2 bases and the V segment lost 9 bases, leaving 9 bases of the junction unmatched. CDR3 in amino acids: CATTEGTGTYEQYF. In nucleotides, the CDR3 is TGCGCCACCACGGAAGGGACAGGGACCTACGAGCAGTACTTC.

This chain connects TRBV7-9 to TRBJ1-3; D uncertain. There are 15 residues in the CDR3. V dropped 3 bases and J dropped 5 bases, with 14 bases sitting between them. CDR1 and CDR2 from the germline V gene are SEHNR and FQNEAQ (reference sequence). CDR3 sequence reads: CASSLVRNERNTIYF. The CDR3 DNA reads as TGTGCCAGCAGCTTGGTCCGAAACGAGAGAAACACCATATATTTT. The full variable domain, its missing parts supplied by reference TRBV7-9 and TRBJ1-3, is DTGVSQNPRHKITKRGQNVTFRCDPISEHNRLYWYRQTLGQGPEFLTYFQNEAQLEKSRLLSDRFSAERPKGSFSTLEIQRTEQGDSAMYLCASSLVRNERNTIYFGEGSWLTVV.

This chain uses TRBV29-1 with TRBJ2-7; 7 bases are a match to TRBD2. V was pared by 6 bases and J by 3 bases, with 8 bases of the junction left unmatched. Per the germline V gene, CDR1 is SQVTM and CDR2 is ANQGSEA. The CDR3 spans 13 residues. CDR3: CSVDLADGYEQYF. DNA for the CDR3: TGCAGCGTGGACCTAGCGGACGGCTACGAGCAGTACTTC.

V and J are TRBV30 and TRBJ2-1, with 12 nucleotides matching TRBD2. There are 14 residues in the CDR3. The V gene's germline CDR1 is GTSNPN and CDR2 SVGIG (reference sequence). V lost 3 bases, J lost 9 bases, and 6 bases stayed unmatched. The chain's CDR3 is CAWRTSGSPGEQFF. CDR3 nucleotide sequence: TGTGCCTGGAGGACTAGCGGGAGCCCCGGTGAGCAGTTCTTC.

This chain connects TRBV2 to TRBJ1-1, with unresolved D. Trimming cost V 5 bases and J 4 bases, with 8 bases left between them. CDR1 is SNHLY, CDR2 FYNNEI, per germline. The CDR3 runs to 12 residues. CDR3 residues: CASSPPLTEAFF. The CDR3 DNA follows: TGTGCCAGCAGTCCTCCTCTCACTGAAGCTTTCTTT.

This rearrangement joins TRBV30 to TRBJ2-2, with D unresolved. V gave up 2 bases and J gave up 3 bases, with 10 bases separating them. From germline, CDR1 is GTSNPN and CDR2 SVGIG (reference sequence). CDR3 length equals 14 residues. The CDR3 spells CAWSFPPDTGELFF. In DNA form, the CDR3 reads TGTGCCTGGAGTTTTCCCCCAGACACCGGGGAGCTGTTTTTT.

This chain connects TRBV6-5 to TRBJ2-2; D tentatively reads TRBD1 or TRBD2 (5 bases each). Trimming took off 5 bases at V and 6 bases at J, with 16 bases between the two ends. The CDR3 consists of 15 residues. Germline values: CDR1 MNHEY, CDR2 SVGAGI. CDR3 sequence reads: CASSHRDGTSGELFF. The CDR3 DNA reads TGTGCCAGCAGTCATAGGGACGGTACCTCCGGGGAGCTGTTTTTT.

CDR3 in DNA: TGTGCCAGCAGCTTAGATCTAGGGGGCGTTACTAGCTACGAGCAGTACTTC. Amino acids: CASSLDLGGVTSYEQYF. The gene calls are TRBV11-2 and TRBJ2-7, with 7 bases identical to TRBD1. This CDR3 spans 17 amino acids. The J segment lost 3 bases and the V segment lost 0 bases, leaving 11 bases of the junction unmatched. The germline V gene has CDR1 SGHAT and CDR2 FQNNGV.

The chain combines TRBV28 with TRBJ1-5; 11 bases are shared with TRBD1. V shed 4 bases and J 6 bases; nucleotides not matched to a gene: 5. The CDR3 is 15 amino acids. CDR1 MDHEN and CDR2 SYDVKM come from the germline V gene. The CDR3 DNA follows: TGTGCCAGCAGTTACGGGACAGGGGGTTTTCAGCCCCAGCATTTT. Protein: CASSYGTGGFQPQHF.

The chain employs TRBV15 and TRBJ2-1, with TRBD1 matching over 11 bases. Trimming cost V 4 bases and J 6 bases; bases outside gene matches: 8. The germline V gene encodes CDR1 LNHNV and CDR2 YYDKDF (reference sequence). The CDR3 is 16 residues long. The CDR3 region is CATSTPPGQGANEQFF. In DNA, the CDR3 is TGTGCCACCAGCACTCCCCCCGGACAGGGGGCCAATGAGCAGTTCTTC.